Listed below are T cell receptor beta chains from one sample, sequenced in a study of blood T cell repertoires in COVID-19. Measured with immunoSEQ multiplex PCR; TCRdb has only the in-frame clones, and not every one. The sample yields some 250,000 clones, 81% seen once. The specimen sequenced was peripheral blood. These receptors all stem from a woman in her sixties with active or convalescent COVID-19. CDR3s include the opening cysteine and the closing phenylalanine or tryptophan. Fields, in order: V gene, J gene, CDR3 protein.

>TRBV5-1|TRBJ1-1
CASSYDRVVEEAFF
>TRBV2|TRBJ2-3
CASSEDIAGTSTDTQYF
>TRBV7-7|TRBJ2-3
CASSGGQALGTDTQYF
>TRBV10-3|TRBJ1-2
CAILRDSPGGYTF
>TRBV3-1/TRBV3-2|TRBJ1-3
CASSQLWGLTGNTIYF
>TRBV4-2|TRBJ2-2
CASRYRGRNTGELFF
>TRBV7-2|TRBJ2-7
CASSSWTGGMGEQYF
>TRBV27|TRBJ1-1
CASSTREETTEAFF
>TRBV2|TRBJ1-6
CASSKDRGNSPLHF
>TRBV10-2|TRBJ1-1
CASNLDRGREGAFF
>TRBV2|TRBJ2-5
CASSPGLAGGQETQYF
>TRBV19|TRBJ2-7
CASSDTSGYEQYF
>TRBV29-1|TRBJ2-3
CSVERLERDTQYF
>TRBV30|TRBJ1-5
CAWSVLESDQPQHF
>TRBV19|TRBJ1-5
CASKGGGVSHSNQPQHF
>TRBV18|TRBJ1-1
CASSPGNTEAFF
>TRBV2|TRBJ2-5
CASSDAGFLSQETQYF
>TRBV30|TRBJ1-1
CAWTQQGDTEAFF
>TRBV4-1|TRBJ2-7
CASSQASLPEGYEQYF
>TRBV19|TRBJ2-2
CASSIHQNGAGELFF
>TRBV5-4|TRBJ2-5
CASSRTSGQETQYF
>TRBV7-6|TRBJ1-1
CASSLAQPTGVNTEAFF
>TRBV29-1|TRBJ2-6
CSVDLGQGSGANVLTF
>TRBV29-1|TRBJ2-3
CSVGNPKVSTDTQYF
>TRBV4-1|TRBJ1-5
CASSHTGTGLTYSNQPQHF
>TRBV5-1|TRBJ1-1
CASSRTGGMSNTEAFF
>TRBV29-1|TRBJ1-5
CSVAGSNQPQHF
>TRBV9|TRBJ1-1
CASGGGGTEAFF
>TRBV7-8|TRBJ1-2
CASSLTRLPEIYGYTF
>TRBV5-1|TRBJ1-1
CASSQPGQGATFF
>TRBV19|TRBJ1-2
CVSGQDYYGYTF
>TRBV6-1|TRBJ2-2
CASKEARGATNVWTGELFF
>TRBV7-4|TRBJ2-7
CASSAQLAGGTYEQYF
>TRBV14|TRBJ1-1
CASSPGHDEAFF
>TRBV6-1|TRBJ2-2
CASREDSITGELFF
>TRBV18|TRBJ2-2
CASSPLAPTGELFF
>TRBV2|TRBJ1-1
CASSIQGYTEAFF
>TRBV25-1|TRBJ2-1
CASSGRGSYNEQFF
>TRBV7-3|TRBJ2-7
CASSSYDRGSYEQYF
>TRBV7-9|TRBJ1-6
CASSWTGGDSPLHF
>TRBV11-2|TRBJ1-1
CASSLVRQVNTEAFF